This TCR beta chain stems from a study of blood T cells in healthy people across ages. A few counts support this clonotype. Primed by a sample-barcoded 5' primer and a J-beta primer mix, a second PCR proceeded for 7 to 11 cycles. TCRdb fed the 5' RACE reads into MiXCR, producing one record per CDR3 protein. The repertoire includes some 930,000 distinct CDR3 sequences, 25% to 30% of them detected once, and about a tenth sits in the top ten. The trim removed 1 base at V and 4 bases at J, leaving 2 bases unmatched. The CDR3 length is 17 residues. Germline CDR1 MDHEN, CDR2 SYDVKM. These data are also associated with another study on T cells of mothers and their children. That source adds: Regardless of relatedness, pairs show thymic selection shaping TCR recombination output in a similar manner. Unrelated mother-child pairs always had slightly, but never significantly, lower normalized overlap than related pairs. The data showed no persistent microchimeric T cell clones.

Sample: blood. V gene TRBV28 combines with J gene TRBJ1-6; TRBD1 aligns across 12 bases. The sequence was obtained from a woman aged 40-49 years in good health. The CDR3 sequence is CASSLLGQGAYNSPLHF. CDR3 bases: TGTGCCAGCAGTTTATTGGGACAGGGGGCATATAATTCACCCCTCCACTTT.